Following are 21 T cell receptor beta chains from one sample sequenced in a study of T cell responses to AZD1222 COVID-19 vaccine. Some clones are missing from TCRdb's copy, which holds only in-frame ones; the method was immunoSEQ multiplex PCR. The sample yields about 100,000 clones, approximately 89% seen once. The specimen comprised peripheral blood, sampled on day 0 of MenACWY control vaccination. Receptors were obtained from an adult in good health.

The chain is built from TRBV19 and TRBJ1-3; 7 positions agree with TRBD1. The CDR3 is 14 amino acids. The V and J ends lost 7 bases and 2 bases, in that order; junction bases with no gene match: 5. CDR1 and CDR2 (germline): LNHDA, SQIVND (reference sequence). Written as DNA, the CDR3 is TGTGCCAGTACCAACAGGGGTACTGGAAACACCATATATTTT. Its translation: CASTNRGTGNTIYF.

The chain uses TRBV7-9 and TRBJ2-4, with D possibly matching TRBD2 (5 bases). Trimming pared 6 bases from V and 9 bases from J, leaving 12 bases between. The length of the CDR3 is 12 residues. Germline-derived CDR1 and CDR2 are SEHNR and FQNEAQ (reference sequence). CDR3 amino acids: CASSLTGGIQYF. The DNA of the CDR3 is TGTGCCAGCAGTTTGACTGGAGGCATTCAGTACTTC.

The chain employs TRBV5-1 and TRBJ2-5; D perhaps matches TRBD1 (6 bases). This CDR3 comprises 15 residues. Germline V gene data show CDR1 as SGHRS and CDR2 as YFSETQ. Trimming took off 4 bases at V and 4 bases at J, with 17 bases between the two ends. The CDR3 DNA reads TGCGCCAGCAGCCTGAATGGACAGAGGGGAGAGACCCAGTACTTC. Translated: CASSLNGQRGETQYF.

The rearrangement joins TRBV7-2 to TRBJ1-1, with a tentative D call TRBD1 (5 bases). The V end was cut by 1 base, the J end by 5 bases, with 11 bases between. Germline V gene data show CDR1 as SGHTA and CDR2 as FQGNSA. This CDR3 has 14 amino acids. The CDR3 is CASSLVPGITEAFF. CDR3 DNA sequence: TGTGCCAGCAGCTTAGTCCCAGGGATAACTGAAGCTTTCTTT.

V usage is TRBV28 and J usage is TRBJ1-6, with no clear D. Germline CDR1 MDHEN, CDR2 SYDVKM. The CDR3 runs to 14 residues. V lost 8 bases and J lost 3, with 11 bases in between. The CDR3 nucleotides are TGTGCCAGCCTAGGCAGCAACTATAATTCACCCCTCCACTTT. Protein product: CASLGSNYNSPLHF.

This clone was detected only a few times. The chain combines TRBV30 with TRBJ1-3; weak D call: TRBD1 (6 bases). Trimming took 6 bases from V and 1 from J, leaving 10 bases between them. This CDR3 is built from 13 residues. CDR1 and CDR2 from the germline V gene are GTSNPN and SVGIG (reference sequence). CDR3 sequence (DNA): TGTGCCTGCGCCAGGGGTTCTGGAAACACCATATATTTT. Protein: CACARGSGNTIYF.

The chain uses TRBV18 and TRBJ1-4; no clear D gene. V lost 0 bases, J lost 4 bases, and 6 bases lay in between. CDR1 is KGHSH and CDR2 is LQKENI in the germline V gene. The CDR3 runs 14 residues. The CDR3 loop is CASSPPVNNEKLFF. CDR3 in DNA: TGTGCCAGCTCACCACCGGTCAATAATGAAAAACTGTTTTTT.

The chain employs TRBV14 and TRBJ1-1; D not resolved. The CDR3 is 11 amino acids. The V gene lost 6 bases and the J gene lost 1 base, with 3 bases spanning the gap. Germline-derived CDR1 and CDR2 are SGHDN and FVKESK. The chain's CDR3 is CASRGNTEAFF. The DNA for the CDR3 is TGTGCCAGCAGGGGGAACACTGAAGCTTTCTTT.

The chain couples TRBV5-1 to TRBJ2-5; 13 bases are shared with TRBD2. From germline, CDR1 is SGHRS and CDR2 YFSETQ. The CDR3 runs to 16 residues. The junction had 7 bases not matched to a gene; V was cut back by 3 bases and J by 5 bases. As DNA, the CDR3 is TGCGCCAGCAGCTCCGGGACTAGCGGGGCTGGTGAGACCCAGTACTTC. Translated: CASSSGTSGAGETQYF. Variable domain in full (rest from reference TRBV5-1 and TRBJ2-5): KAGVTQTPRYLIKTRGQQVTLSCSPISGHRSVSWYQQTPGQGLQFLFEYFSETQRNKGNFPGRFSGRQFSNSRSEMNVSTLELGDSALYLCASSSGTSGAGETQYFGPGTRLLVL.

This chain joins TRBV30 and TRBJ1-5; D perhaps matches TRBD1 (5 bases). This CDR3 region has 20 residues. In germline, CDR1 is GTSNPN, CDR2 SVGIG (reference sequence). Trimming removed 0 bases at V and 0 bases at J, with 24 bases between. In DNA form, the CDR3 reads TGTGCCTGGAGTGTCGGCCCGGAGCGGGGCCGATGGTATAGCAATCAGCCCCAGCATTTT. Translation: CAWSVGPERGRWYSNQPQHF.

The genes are TRBV5-1 and TRBJ1-1; D is undetermined. Looked up from germline, CDR1 is SGHRS and CDR2 is YFSETQ. The CDR3 has 14 amino acids. V shed 0 bases and J shed 4 bases, with 10 bases lying between them. The CDR3 region has the DNA TGCGCCAGCAGCTTGGACCATGGGGTCACTGAAGCTTTCTTT. Translating gives CASSLDHGVTEAFF.

The gene calls are TRBV28 and TRBJ2-7; perhaps TRBD1 as D (6 bases). CDR3 length equals 15 residues. Germline V gives CDR1 MDHEN, CDR2 SYDVKM. The V end lost 6 bases, the J end lost 3 bases, and 18 bases lay between the germline ends. The CDR3 bases are TGTGCCAGCAGAAGTGGACAGAGGAATAGCTACGAGCAGTACTTC. This sequence encodes CASRSGQRNSYEQYF.

The chain recombines TRBV11-2 with TRBJ2-2; D is unclear. Trimming removed 2 bases from V and 6 bases from J, with 10 bases in between. Germline CDR1 and CDR2: SGHAT and FQNNGV. The CDR3 is 14 residues long. Here the CDR3 DNA reads TGTGCCAGCAGCTTACTTGGGATCTCCGGGGAGCTGTTTTTT. It encodes CASSLLGISGELFF.

V gene TRBV7-9 combines with J gene TRBJ1-2, with a weak D call TRBD1 (6 bases). CDR3 length: 15 amino acids. V lost 5 bases, J lost 5 bases, and 18 bases lay in between. Germline assignment: CDR1 SEHNR and CDR2 FQNEAQ (reference sequence). The CDR3 DNA reads as TGTGCCAGCAGCCAGGGGCAGGGGCTAGGATATGGCTACACCTTC. Amino acid sequence: CASSQGQGLGYGYTF.

V is TRBV6-5 and J is TRBJ2-7, with 7 bases fitting TRBD1. The CDR3 covers 16 residues. V was pared by 2 bases and J by 3 bases, with 10 bases of the junction left unmatched. Per the germline V gene, CDR1 is MNHEY and CDR2 is SVGAGI. This CDR3 is CASSYPSTGRGYEQYF. CDR3 sequence (DNA): TGTGCCAGCAGTTACCCTTCGACAGGGAGAGGCTACGAGCAGTACTTC.

This chain uses TRBV2 with TRBJ2-7; 10 bases match TRBD1. Trimming removed 6 bases from V and 3 bases from J; junction bases left unmatched: 11. The CDR3 runs 16 residues. The germline V gene has CDR1 SNHLY and CDR2 FYNNEI. Here the CDR3 DNA reads TGTGCCAGCAGAGGGCCGCTGGGACAGGGGATCTACGAGCAGTACTTC. Protein sequence: CASRGPLGQGIYEQYF.

The chain carries TRBV5-1 and TRBJ2-5, with D unresolved. Germline V gene lookup returns CDR1 SGHRS and CDR2 YFSETQ. The CDR3 runs 13 residues. V dropped 4 bases and J dropped 1 base, with 8 bases sitting between them. The CDR3 region is CASSPGLQETQYF. CDR3 bases: TGCGCCAGCAGCCCCGGCCTCCAAGAGACCCAGTACTTC.

CDR3 loop: CASSIRGTGVAQPQHF. CDR3 DNA: TGTGCCAGTAGTATTCGCGGGACAGGGGTGGCTCAGCCCCAGCATTTT. V and J are TRBV19 and TRBJ1-5; 10 nucleotides agree with TRBD1. CDR1 is LNHDA and CDR2 is SQIVND in the germline V gene (reference sequence). This CDR3 comprises 16 residues. V lost 3 bases and J lost 6; bases outside the gene matches: 8.

The chain employs TRBV5-4 and TRBJ2-5, with unresolved D. Trimming stripped 0 bases from V and 2 bases from J, with 8 bases between. There are 14 residues in the CDR3. Per the germline V gene, CDR1 is SGHNT and CDR2 is YYREEE (reference sequence). CDR3 sequence: CASSLGTEQETQYF. CDR3 DNA: TGTGCCAGCAGCTTGGGTACAGAACAAGAGACCCAGTACTTC.

The gene calls are TRBV4-1 and TRBJ2-1, with 8 nucleotides matching TRBD1. The CDR3 extends over 15 amino acids. CDR1 is MGHRA and CDR2 is YSYEKL in the germline V gene. Trimming took 0 bases from V and 9 from J; bases not matched to a gene: 7. CDR3: CASSQDQGAVTEQFF. The CDR3 nucleotides are TGCGCCAGCAGCCAAGATCAGGGGGCGGTAACTGAGCAGTTCTTC.

The chain combines TRBV30 with TRBJ1-5; 7 positions match TRBD1. The V and J ends lost 5 bases and 7 bases, in that order; junction bases with no gene match: 8. Germline CDR1 is GTSNPN and CDR2 is SVGIG (reference sequence). The CDR3 contains 13 residues. CDR3 nucleotide sequence: TGTGCCTGGGGCCGGGACAGCGGACAGCCCCAGCATTTT. Protein sequence: CAWGRDSGQPQHF.